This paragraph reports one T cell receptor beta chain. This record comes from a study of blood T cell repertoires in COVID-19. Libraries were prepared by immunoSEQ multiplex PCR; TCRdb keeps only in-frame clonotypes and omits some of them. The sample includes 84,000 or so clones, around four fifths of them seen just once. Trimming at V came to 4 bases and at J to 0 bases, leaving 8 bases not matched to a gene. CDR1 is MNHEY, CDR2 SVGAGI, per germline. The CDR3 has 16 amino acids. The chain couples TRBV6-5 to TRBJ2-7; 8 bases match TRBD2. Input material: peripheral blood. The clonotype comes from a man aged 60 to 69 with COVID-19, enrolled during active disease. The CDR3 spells CASSSPTSGRSYEQYF. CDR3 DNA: TGTGCCAGCAGTTCACCCACTAGCGGACGCTCCTACGAGCAGTACTTC.